The present TCR beta chain was sequenced within a study of T cell changes during pregnancy in multiple sclerosis. V dropped 5 bases and J dropped 1; count of bases not matched to a gene: 10. Germline CDR1 and CDR2: SEHNR and FQNEAQ (reference sequence). CDR3 length equals 17 residues. Generated by immunoSEQ multiplex PCR, the TCRdb table keeps only in-frame clones and is missing some. This table has 55,000 to 70,000 clones, 92% appearing once. This TCR was sampled from a female donor with multiple sclerosis, enrolled in a pregnancy study. The sequenced sample was CD4+ T cells from peripheral blood mononuclear cells, obtained after pregnancy. The chain joins TRBV7-9 to TRBJ2-2, with 7 positions matching TRBD1. The CDR3 DNA reads as TGTGCCAGCAGCCGAGGGCTTGGGACAGAGAACACCGGGGAGCTGTTTTTT. It translates to CASSRGLGTENTGELFF.